The sequence of this T cell receptor (beta chain) was determined in a study of T cell changes during pregnancy in multiple sclerosis. Between the trimmed V and J ends, which lost 7 bases and 0 bases, there was a span of 12 bases. The CDR3 spans 14 residues. The germline gives CDR1 MNHEY, CDR2 SVGAGI. The method was immunoSEQ multiplex PCR; TCRdb's version includes in-frame clones alone and lacks a portion of them. The sample carries under 70,000 clones, around 92% recorded once. The material was peripheral blood, obtained in the third trimester of pregnancy. The sequence was collected from a female donor in good health, enrolled as a control in a pregnancy study. The rearrangement joins TRBV6-5 to TRBJ1-2; possibly TRBD1 for D (5 bases). CDR3 bases: TGTGCCAGCACCGACAGATTAACTAACTATGGCTACACCTTC. As protein: CASTDRLTNYGYTF.